The 25 T cell receptor beta chains below all came from one sample that was sequenced in a study of T cell responses to AZD1222 COVID-19 vaccine. Clones were sequenced by immunoSEQ multiplex PCR, and TCRdb holds only the in-frame ones, with some missing. The data show some 200,000 clones, 93% seen once. The material was peripheral blood, obtained on day 0 of AZD1222 vaccination. These receptors were obtained from an adult in good health.

This sequence joins TRBV4-1 and TRBJ1-2; TRBD1 might be the D (5 bases). The ends were cut back, 4 bases at V and 8 bases at J, with 17 bases in the middle. Germline CDR1 reads MGHRA; CDR2 reads YSYEKL. The CDR3 extends over 14 amino acids. CDR3 protein: CASSRGNKLGGYTF. In DNA form, the CDR3 reads TGCGCCAGCAGCCGGGGGAACAAGTTGGGAGGCTACACCTTC.

This rearrangement joins TRBV5-5 to TRBJ1-1; the D is unclear. Germline assignment: CDR1 SGHKS and CDR2 YYEKEE (reference sequence). V dropped 2 bases and J dropped 1 base, with 6 bases sitting between them. The CDR3 has 13 amino acids. CDR3 loop: CASSLLWNTEAFF. CDR3 nucleotides: TGTGCCAGCAGCTTATTATGGAACACTGAAGCTTTCTTT.

The chain joins TRBV27 to TRBJ1-6; 10 bases map to TRBD1. In germline, CDR1 is MNHEY, CDR2 SMNVEV (reference sequence). The length of the CDR3 is 18 residues. Germline trimming cut 6 bases from V and 4 bases from J; bases unmatched to any gene: 12. The CDR3 loop is CASSPGTGEGGYNSPLHF. CDR3 coding DNA: TGTGCCAGCAGCCCCGGGACAGGGGAAGGCGGGTATAATTCACCCCTCCACTTT.

The V and J genes are TRBV5-1 and TRBJ2-1; TRBD2 agrees at 12 bases. Trimming took 4 bases from V and 8 from J; bases not matched to a gene: 10. Germline V gene data show CDR1 as SGHRS and CDR2 as YFSETQ. This CDR3 is built from 16 residues. CDR3 DNA sequence: TGCGCCAGCAGCCCCAGGCCTAGCGGGAGGGTGGATGAGCAGTTCTTC. It encodes CASSPRPSGRVDEQFF. Filled out from reference TRBV5-1 and TRBJ2-1, the complete variable domain reads KAGVTQTPRYLIKTRGQQVTLSCSPISGHRSVSWYQQTPGQGLQFLFEYFSETQRNKGNFPGRFSGRQFSNSRSEMNVSTLELGDSALYLCASSPRPSGRVDEQFFGPGTRLTVL.

This rearrangement joins TRBV15 to TRBJ2-5, with 8 bases aligning to TRBD1. V shed 4 bases and J 3 bases; nucleotides not matched to a gene: 10. Germline V gene lookup returns CDR1 LNHNV and CDR2 YYDKDF (reference sequence). The CDR3 has 16 amino acids. The CDR3 bases are TGTGCCACCAGCACCATCGACCCGGGACAGGAAGAGACCCAGTACTTC. It specifies CATSTIDPGQEETQYF. Full variable domain (outside the CDR3, taken from reference TRBV15 and TRBJ2-5): DAMVIQNPRYQVTQFGKPVTLSCSQTLNHNVMYWYQQKSSQAPKLLFHYYDKDFNNEADTPDNFQSRRPNTSFCFLDIRSPGLGDTAMYLCATSTIDPGQEETQYFGPGTRLLVL.

This chain joins TRBV2 and TRBJ1-6; possible D gene TRBD1, 6 bases. CDR1 is SNHLY, CDR2 FYNNEI, per germline. V shed 6 bases and J shed 6 bases, with 12 bases lying between them. This CDR3 spans 14 amino acids. The CDR3 DNA is TGTGCCAGCAGGAAACAGGGTACTAATTCACCCCTCCACTTT. This gives the protein CASRKQGTNSPLHF.

This sequence joins TRBV19 and TRBJ2-1; D not certain. Trimming removed 5 bases at V and 2 bases at J, with 10 bases between. The CDR3 is 14 amino acids. Germline V gene lookup returns CDR1 LNHDA and CDR2 SQIVND (reference sequence). DNA of the CDR3: TGTGCCAGTAGTTTTGGTCAAACCTACAATGAGCAGTTCTTC. Translation: CASSFGQTYNEQFF.

The chain links TRBV13 to TRBJ2-7, with a possible D match to TRBD1 (6 bases). Germline values: CDR1 PRHDT, CDR2 FYEKMQ (reference sequence). V shed 6 bases and J shed 7 bases, with 16 bases lying between them. This CDR3 has 13 amino acids. CDR3 region: CASSFRGLREQYF. The CDR3 nucleotides are TGTGCCAGCAGTTTTAGGGGGTTGAGGGAGCAGTACTTC.

This clone appeared a single time. The chain joins TRBV6-4 to TRBJ1-2; 8 bases map to TRBD1. After removal of 5 bases from V and 5 bases from J, the junction contained 7 bases not matched to a gene. The germline CDR1 and CDR2 sequences are MRHNA and SNTAGT. The CDR3 has 14 amino acids. The CDR3 reads CASSPGQGPYGYTF. The CDR3 nucleotides are TGTGCCAGCAGTCCAGGACAGGGCCCTTATGGCTACACCTTC.

This chain's CDR3 is CASSWDTNSYEQYF. The CDR3 DNA sequence: TGCGCCAGCAGCTGGGACACAAACTCCTACGAGCAGTACTTC. This chain connects TRBV5-1 to TRBJ2-7; weak D call: TRBD1 (6 bases). Trimming stripped 3 bases from V and 0 bases from J, with 10 bases between. Germline V gives CDR1 SGHRS, CDR2 YFSETQ. The CDR3 has 14 residues.

This chain joins TRBV27 and TRBJ1-5; D is unclear. Looked up from germline, CDR1 is MNHEY and CDR2 is SMNVEV (reference sequence). Trimming left V 3 bases short and J 0 bases short, with 9 bases between. The CDR3 is made up of 15 amino acids. CDR3 in DNA: TGTGCCAGCAGTTTCGATGTAGATAGCAATCAGCCCCAGCATTTT. It yields the protein CASSFDVDSNQPQHF.

This rearrangement joins TRBV6-2 or TRBV6-3 to TRBJ1-5, with TRBD1 identical over 7 bases. Germline V gene lookup returns CDR1 MNHEY and CDR2 SVGEGT. The CDR3 runs to 17 residues. V was pared by 6 bases and J by 6 bases, with 17 bases of the junction left unmatched. This chain's CDR3 is CASSRSPAGTVGQPQHF. For the CDR3, the DNA is TGTGCCAGCAGCCGCTCCCCAGCCGGGACAGTAGGTCAGCCCCAGCATTTT.

The V and J genes are TRBV14 and TRBJ2-7, with a weak D call TRBD2 (5 bases). Germline V gene data show CDR1 as SGHDN and CDR2 as FVKESK. The CDR3 length is 12 residues. The V end was cut by 0 bases, the J end by 7 bases, with 7 bases between. This CDR3 is CASSQDRGEQYF. The CDR3 DNA sequence: TGTGCCAGCAGCCAAGATCGGGGTGAGCAGTACTTC.

The rearrangement links TRBV10-1 to TRBJ2-7; D remains ambiguous. The CDR3 has 15 amino acids. V shed 0 bases and J shed 2 bases, with 11 bases lying between them. From germline, CDR1 is WNHNN and CDR2 SYGVQD (reference sequence). The CDR3 protein is CASSESGSPAYEQYF. CDR3 coding DNA: TGCGCCAGCAGTGAGTCTGGCAGCCCAGCCTACGAGCAGTACTTC.

This chain connects TRBV7-2 to TRBJ2-5, with 10 bases matching TRBD2. This CDR3 has 13 amino acids. Unmatched junction bases numbered 3, after V lost 8 bases and J lost 3 bases. CDR1 is SGHTA, CDR2 FQGNSA, per germline. CDR3 nucleotides: TGTGCCAGCGGGACTAGCGCTAAAGAGACCCAGTACTTC. This encodes CASGTSAKETQYF.

The chain is built from TRBV5-4 and TRBJ2-7; 7 positions match TRBD2. V gave up 6 bases and J gave up 7 bases; unmatched junction bases: 4. CDR3 length: 11 amino acids. Germline CDR1 reads SGHNT; CDR2 reads YYREEE (reference sequence). The CDR3 region is CASNRGGEQYF. In DNA, the CDR3 is TGTGCCAGCAACCGGGGAGGGGAGCAGTACTTC.

CDR3 sequence reads: CASRPGRDEKLFF. CDR3 nucleotides: TGTGCCAGTAGACCGGGACGGGATGAAAAACTGTTTTTT. The chain combines TRBV6-5 with TRBJ1-4; D possibly corresponds to TRBD1 (5 bases). Germline loops: CDR1 MNHEY, CDR2 SVGAGI. The CDR3 is 13 amino acids. V lost 9 bases to trimming and J lost 6 bases, with 14 bases between them.

In its sample, this clone was seen a few times. The CDR3 reads CASPPGHLSYEQYF. DNA for the CDR3: TGTGCCAGTCCGCCGGGACACCTCTCCTACGAGCAGTACTTC. V and J are TRBV27 and TRBJ2-7; D possibly corresponds to TRBD1 (6 bases). Trimming removed 9 bases at V and 0 bases at J, with 15 bases between. CDR3 length: 14 amino acids. Germline assignment: CDR1 MNHEY and CDR2 SMNVEV (reference sequence).

This clone is a singleton in its sample. The gene calls are TRBV4-1 and TRBJ1-2; D not certain. The CDR3 has 16 amino acids. In germline, CDR1 is MGHRA, CDR2 YSYEKL. V shed 2 bases and J shed 6 bases, with 19 bases lying between them. The CDR3 DNA follows: TGCGCCAGCAGCCAAAACCGAGTCAACATAGACGATGGCTACACCTTC. Protein: CASSQNRVNIDDGYTF.

The V call is TRBV5-4, the J call TRBJ2-7; D is possibly TRBD2 (6 bases). The CDR3 totals 13 residues. V lost 0 bases and J 8 bases, leaving 12 bases between the germline ends. From germline, CDR1 is SGHNT and CDR2 YYREEE (reference sequence). CDR3 region: CASSLVLAGQQYF. The CDR3 DNA is TGTGCCAGCAGCTTGGTACTAGCAGGCCAGCAGTACTTC. Full variable domain (rest looked up from reference TRBV5-4 and TRBJ2-7): ETGVTQSPTHLIKTRGQQVTLRCSSQSGHNTVSWYQQALGQGPQFIFQYYREEENGRGNFPPRFSGLQFPNYSSELNVNALELDDSALYLCASSLVLAGQQYFGPGTRLTVT.

This chain links TRBV19 with TRBJ1-2; D unresolved. Trimming shortened V by 8 bases and J by 8 bases, and 18 bases separated the two germline ends. CDR1 is LNHDA, CDR2 SQIVND, per germline (reference sequence). This CDR3 is 13 amino acids long. CDR3 region: CASGPISGGGYTF. The CDR3 DNA reads TGTGCCAGTGGGCCCATTTCGGGCGGGGGCTACACCTTC. The full variable domain, its missing parts supplied by reference TRBV19 and TRBJ1-2, is DGGITQSPKYLFRKEGQNVTLSCEQNLNHDAMYWYRQDPGQGLRLIYYSQIVNDFQKGDIAEGYSVSREKKESFPLTVTSAQKNPTAFYLCASGPISGGGYTFGSGTRLTVV.

The V and J genes are TRBV10-1 and TRBJ1-6; tentatively, D is TRBD1 (5 bases). CDR1 is WNHNN and CDR2 is SYGVQD in the germline V gene (reference sequence). The ends were cut back, 7 bases at V and 0 bases at J, with 13 bases in the middle. The length of the CDR3 is 16 residues. CDR3: CASTSKQVSYNSPLHF. The CDR3 DNA reads as TGCGCCAGCACCTCAAAACAGGTCTCCTATAATTCACCCCTCCACTTT.

The chain is built from TRBV6-5 and TRBJ1-3; 10 bases fit TRBD1. The CDR3 sequence is 15 residues long. CDR1 is MNHEY, CDR2 SVGAGI, per germline. J lost 2 bases, V lost 8 bases, and 6 bases had no gene match. CDR3 region: CASASGTGAGNTIYF. The CDR3 DNA reads TGTGCCAGCGCGTCCGGGACAGGGGCTGGAAACACCATATATTTT.

The genes are TRBV5-5 and TRBJ2-2; TRBD1 aligns across 9 bases. J gave up 7 bases and V 4 bases, and 8 bases lay outside the gene matches. CDR1 SGHKS and CDR2 YYEKEE come from the germline V gene (reference sequence). CDR3 length equals 15 residues. The CDR3 reads CASSAWTGDDGELFF. Here the CDR3 DNA reads TGTGCCAGCAGCGCCTGGACAGGGGACGACGGGGAGCTGTTTTTT.

The chain combines TRBV3-1 (or the pseudogene TRBV3-2) with TRBJ2-5; 12 bases agree with TRBD2. Unmatched junction bases numbered 5, after V lost 1 base and J lost 5 bases. CDR1 and CDR2 from the germline V gene are LGHDT and YNNKEL (reference sequence). CDR3 length: 16 amino acids. The CDR3, as DNA: TGTGCCAGCAGCCAAGGATGGACTAGCGGGGACGAGACCCAGTACTTC. This encodes CASSQGWTSGDETQYF.